The sequence of this TCR beta chain was determined in a study of low-dose radiotherapy and immunotherapy resistance in tumors. As for the study in general: Once cycle 1 day 1 began, patients took oral aspirin 300 mg daily for four cycles.

Noted time point: after trial treatment. Treatment denoted: LDRT plus nivolumab, ipilimumab, low-dose cyclophosphamide and aspirin (RACIN trial). Each donor was administered nivolumab, ipilimumab, aspirin, low-dose cyclophosphamide and low-dose radiotherapy. TRAV- and TRBV-specific primers, spanning alpha and beta chains, primed first-strand cDNA. TCRs were amplified for approximately 21 PCR cycles with a constant-region primer and V-primer adapter. TCRdb processed the reads anew with MiXCR; each CDR3 protein has one entry. The data contain 95,000 to 100,000 distinct CDR3 sequences, 20% of them singletons. Ten or more counts support this clonotype. With V trimmed by 4 bases and J by 3 bases, 14 bases remained unmatched. The CDR3 consists of 17 residues. CDR1 and CDR2 from the germline V gene are DFQATT and SNEGSKA (reference sequence).

This rearrangement joins TRBV20-1 to TRBJ2-3; 9 positions agree with TRBD2. The sequenced sample was PBMCs, obtained after low-dose radiotherapy plus immunotherapy. The sequence was obtained from a male donor with prostate cancer. The CDR3 protein is CSATRLPRRGGTDTQYF. The CDR3 coding sequence is TGCAGTGCTACCCGCCTCCCGAGGCGGGGGGGGACAGATACGCAGTATTTT.